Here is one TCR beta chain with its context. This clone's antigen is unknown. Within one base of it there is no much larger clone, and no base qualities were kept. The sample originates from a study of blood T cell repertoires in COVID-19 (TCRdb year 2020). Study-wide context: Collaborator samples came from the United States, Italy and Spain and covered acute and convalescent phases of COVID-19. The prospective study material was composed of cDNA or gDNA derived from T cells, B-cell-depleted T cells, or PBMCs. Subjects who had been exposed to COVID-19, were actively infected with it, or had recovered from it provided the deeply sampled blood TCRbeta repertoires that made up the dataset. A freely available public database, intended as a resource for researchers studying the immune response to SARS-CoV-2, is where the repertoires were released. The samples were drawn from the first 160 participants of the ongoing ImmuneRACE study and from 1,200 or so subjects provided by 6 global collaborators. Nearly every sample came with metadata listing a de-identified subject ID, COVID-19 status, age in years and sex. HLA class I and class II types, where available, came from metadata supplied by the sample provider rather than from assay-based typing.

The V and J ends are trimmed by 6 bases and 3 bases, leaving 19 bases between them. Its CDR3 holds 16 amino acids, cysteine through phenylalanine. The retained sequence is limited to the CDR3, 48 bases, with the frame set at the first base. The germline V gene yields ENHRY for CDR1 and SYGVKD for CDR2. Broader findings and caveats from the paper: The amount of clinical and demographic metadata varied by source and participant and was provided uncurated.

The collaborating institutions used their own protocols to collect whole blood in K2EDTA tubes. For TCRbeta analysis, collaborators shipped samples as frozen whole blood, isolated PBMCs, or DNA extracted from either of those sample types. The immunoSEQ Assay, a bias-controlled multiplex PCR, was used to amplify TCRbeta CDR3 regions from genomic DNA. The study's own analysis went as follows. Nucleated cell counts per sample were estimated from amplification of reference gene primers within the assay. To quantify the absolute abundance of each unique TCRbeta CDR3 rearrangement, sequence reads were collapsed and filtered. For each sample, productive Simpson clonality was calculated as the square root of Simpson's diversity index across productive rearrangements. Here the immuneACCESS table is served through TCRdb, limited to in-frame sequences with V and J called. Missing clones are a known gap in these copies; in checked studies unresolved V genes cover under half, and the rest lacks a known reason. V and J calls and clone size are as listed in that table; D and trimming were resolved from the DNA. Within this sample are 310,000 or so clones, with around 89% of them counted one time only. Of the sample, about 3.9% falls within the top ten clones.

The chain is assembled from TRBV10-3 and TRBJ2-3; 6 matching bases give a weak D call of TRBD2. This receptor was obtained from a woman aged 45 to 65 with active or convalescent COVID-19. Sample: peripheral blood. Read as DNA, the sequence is TGTGCCATCAGCCCAACACAGACTAGACGAACAGATACGCAGTATTTT. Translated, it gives CAISPTQTRRTDTQYF.